The 26 T cell receptor beta chains listed next were all sequenced from one sample in a study of blood T cell repertoires in COVID-19 (dated by TCRdb to about 2020). The protocol used for the library was the immunoSEQ multiplex PCR assay. TCRdb took over this immuneACCESS table, retaining in-frame rearrangements with V and J assigned. Such tables are incomplete; in checked studies, under half of the missing clones stem from an unresolved V gene, and the remainder is unexplained. The sample data list about 380,000 clones, and 90% of these were observed just once. Of the sample, approximately 6.2% falls within the top ten clones. Specimen: peripheral blood. Receptors originate from a man aged 18-30 years with active or convalescent COVID-19.

The rearrangement uses TRBV4-3 and TRBJ2-7, with D possibly being TRBD1 (6 bases). V dropped 4 bases and J dropped 3 bases, with 16 bases sitting between them. There are 15 residues in the CDR3. Germline assignment: CDR1 LGHNA and CDR2 YSLEER. This chain's CDR3 is CASSLGTGQNYEQYF. The CDR3 DNA sequence: TGCGCCAGCAGCCTGGGCACGGGACAAAACTACGAGCAGTACTTC.

This chain connects TRBV27 to TRBJ2-7; D gene uncertain. V was trimmed by 2 bases and J by 3 bases, leaving 8 bases between them. The CDR3 has 13 residues. Per the germline V gene, CDR1 is MNHEY and CDR2 is SMNVEV (reference sequence). In DNA form, the CDR3 reads TGTGCCAGCAGTTTAACAGCACGCTACGAGCAGTACTTC. The encoded protein is CASSLTARYEQYF.

V gene TRBV28 combines with J gene TRBJ1-1; 7 bases agree with TRBD1. With V trimmed by 2 bases and J by 0 bases, 6 bases remained unmatched. Germline assignment: CDR1 MDHEN and CDR2 SYDVKM. The CDR3 loop spans 16 amino acids. The CDR3 DNA reads as TGTGCCAGCAGTTTAAACACAGGGGAGTTGAACACTGAAGCTTTCTTT. This codes for CASSLNTGELNTEAFF.

The V call is TRBV7-9, the J call TRBJ2-7, with 7 bases matching TRBD1. CDR1 and CDR2 (germline): SEHNR, FQNEAQ (reference sequence). The junction had 8 bases not matched to a gene; V was cut back by 6 bases and J by 6 bases. The CDR3 is made up of 13 amino acids. The CDR3 reads CASRPTGVGEQYF. CDR3 coding DNA: TGTGCCAGCAGGCCTACAGGGGTGGGCGAGCAGTACTTC. The whole variable domain, filled in from reference TRBV7-9 and TRBJ2-7, reads DTGVSQNPRHKITKRGQNVTFRCDPISEHNRLYWYRQTLGQGPEFLTYFQNEAQLEKSRLLSDRFSAERPKGSFSTLEIQRTEQGDSAMYLCASRPTGVGEQYFGPGTRLTVT.

The V and J genes are TRBV5-4 and TRBJ2-7, with 9 bases aligning to TRBD2. The CDR3 contains 14 residues. CDR1 SGHNT and CDR2 YYREEE come from the germline V gene (reference sequence). Trimming removed 4 bases from V and 3 bases from J; junction bases left unmatched: 5. CDR3 sequence: CASSLREGLYEQYF. CDR3 coding DNA: TGTGCCAGCAGCCTGCGGGAGGGCCTCTACGAGCAGTACTTC.

The chain employs TRBV24-1 and TRBJ2-1, with D possibly TRBD1 on 6 matching bases. Trimming stripped 9 bases from V and 4 bases from J, with 15 bases between. The length of the CDR3 is 14 residues. Germline loops: CDR1 KGHDR, CDR2 SFDVKD. Here the CDR3 DNA reads TGTGCCACCTCCCCGGGACAAAGGTACAATGAGCAGTTCTTC. This gives the protein CATSPGQRYNEQFF.

The rearrangement joins TRBV28 to TRBJ1-2, with TRBD1 as a possible D gene (5 bases). The germline gives CDR1 MDHEN, CDR2 SYDVKM. The CDR3 sequence is 12 residues long. Trimming stripped 8 bases from V and 3 bases from J, with 10 bases between. In DNA, the CDR3 is TGTGCCAGCGCAGGGTTGTACTATGGCTACACCTTC. Protein: CASAGLYYGYTF.

The chain carries TRBV15 and TRBJ2-2, with D possibly matching TRBD1 (5 bases). Germline V gene lookup returns CDR1 LNHNV and CDR2 YYDKDF (reference sequence). The CDR3 loop spans 17 amino acids. V was clipped by 1 base and J by 0 bases, with 12 bases between them. The DNA for the CDR3 is TGTGCCACCAGCAGAGCCCGCGGACAACCGAACACCGGGGAGCTGTTTTTT. This gives the protein CATSRARGQPNTGELFF. Drawing the rest from reference TRBV15 and TRBJ2-2, the complete variable domain is DAMVIQNPRYQVTQFGKPVTLSCSQTLNHNVMYWYQQKSSQAPKLLFHYYDKDFNNEADTPDNFQSRRPNTSFCFLDIRSPGLGDTAMYLCATSRARGQPNTGELFFGEGSRLTVL.

The CDR3 nucleotides read TGTGCCAGCAACCAGCACGGGACAGGGAGTAGAACCCTCCACTTT. Translation: CASNQHGTGSRTLHF. The chain is built from TRBV28 and TRBJ1-6; 9 nucleotides line up with TRBD1. Germline CDR1 and CDR2: MDHEN and SYDVKM. Unmatched junction bases numbered 15, after V lost 7 bases and J lost 14 bases. The CDR3 totals 15 residues.

This clone was seen more than once but under ten times. This rearrangement joins TRBV6-2 or TRBV6-3 to TRBJ1-5; D is unresolved. The germline V and J ends were trimmed by 5 bases and 7 bases, with 12 bases remaining between them. CDR1 and CDR2 (germline): MNHEY, SVGEGT. The CDR3 totals 13 residues. CDR3 residues: CASSQAAGQPQHF. The CDR3 nucleotides are TGTGCCAGCAGTCAGGCGGCGGGGCAGCCCCAGCATTTT.

The genes are TRBV2 and TRBJ1-1; no definite D call. There are 13 residues in the CDR3. Between the trimmed V and J ends, which lost 8 bases and 1 base, there was a span of 11 bases. Germline assignment: CDR1 SNHLY and CDR2 FYNNEI. The CDR3 bases are TGTGCCAGCCTAATGCGGCCGAACACTGAAGCTTTCTTT. This sequence encodes CASLMRPNTEAFF.

Points on this clone: A read error may account for a junction end that differs from germline. This chain links TRBV6-2 or TRBV6-3 with TRBJ2-6, with D possibly matching TRBD2 (7 bases). The CDR3 extends over 14 amino acids. Germline CDR1 and CDR2: MNHEY and SVGEGT. The DNA of the CDR3 is TGTGCCAGCAGTTACTCGGGGGGGGCCAACGTGCTGACTTTC. Protein product: CASSYSGGANVLTF.

The CDR3 nucleotides are TGTGCCAGCAGCCGAACAGCGAACACTGAAGCTTTCTTT. Residues: CASSRTANTEAFF. The chain uses TRBV7-3 and TRBJ1-1; the D is unclear. The CDR3 extends over 13 amino acids. Deletions cut 5 bases from V and 1 base from J, with 8 bases between. The germline CDR1 and CDR2 sequences are SGHTA and FQGTGA.

CDR3 DNA sequence: TGTGCCACCAAAATGACAGTGGGGGGAGCAGGTCAGCCCCAGCATTTT. Protein sequence: CATKMTVGGAGQPQHF. The chain joins TRBV27 to TRBJ1-5, with D possibly being TRBD1 (5 bases). Trimming removed 10 bases at V and 6 bases at J, with 25 bases between. The CDR3 is 16 amino acids. CDR1 and CDR2 from the germline V gene are MNHEY and SMNVEV (reference sequence).

V usage is TRBV25-1 and J usage is TRBJ1-4; no clear D. CDR3 length: 13 residues. Germline loops: CDR1 MGHDK, CDR2 SYGVNS. V shed 6 bases and J shed 0 bases, with 5 bases lying between them. CDR3: CASSRTTNEKLFF. DNA for the CDR3: TGTGCCAGCAGCAGGACAACTAATGAAAAACTGTTTTTT.

The V gene is TRBV11-2, the J gene TRBJ1-2; 10 bases align to TRBD1. Losses at the gene ends were 4 bases for V and 0 bases for J; bases not matched to a gene: 8. Germline V lookup: CDR1 SGHAT, CDR2 FQNNGV. The CDR3 consists of 17 residues. CDR3 DNA: TGTGCCAGCAGCTCTTCCTGGGGGACAGGGGCTAACTATGGCTACACCTTC. This sequence encodes CASSSSWGTGANYGYTF.

V usage is TRBV6-1 and J usage is TRBJ2-7; possible D gene TRBD2, 7 bases. Trimming took 3 bases from V and 0 from J, leaving 12 bases between them. CDR1 is MNHNS and CDR2 is SASEGT in the germline V gene. The CDR3 spans 15 residues. Here the CDR3 DNA reads TGTGCCAGCAGTGAGCGGGGGCAGGCCTCCTACGAGCAGTACTTC. Amino acids: CASSERGQASYEQYF.

Concerning this clone: The junction does not match germline at one end; this may be a read error. Here the CDR3 reads CASSLGLAGAIF. CDR3 coding DNA: TGTGCCAGCAGCTTGGGACTAGCGGGGGCTATCTTC. This rearrangement joins TRBV5-6 to TRBJ2-1, with 12 bases fitting TRBD2. The germline V gene has CDR1 SGHDT and CDR2 YYEEEE. There are 12 residues in the CDR3.

The chain has TRBV9 and TRBJ2-1; 8 positions agree with TRBD1. CDR1 and CDR2 (germline): SGDLS, YYNGEE. This CDR3 is 15 amino acids long. The V and J ends lost 2 bases and 3 bases, in that order; junction bases with no gene match: 4. The CDR3 here is CASSVLQGGYNEQFF. The DNA for the CDR3 is TGTGCCAGCAGCGTTTTACAGGGGGGCTACAATGAGCAGTTCTTC.

The gene calls are TRBV5-8 and TRBJ2-7; weak D call: TRBD2 (5 bases). Germline assignment: CDR1 SGHTS and CDR2 YDEGEE. Between the trimmed V and J ends, which lost 5 bases and 4 bases, there was a span of 16 bases. The CDR3 contains 14 residues. This CDR3 is CASRTHGERYEQYF. Here the CDR3 DNA reads TGTGCCAGCAGAACCCACGGGGAAAGGTACGAGCAGTACTTC.

This clone has just a few counts. The J gene is TRBJ1-1, the V gene TRBV9; no firm D call. This CDR3 contains 15 residues. The V and J ends lost 0 bases and 4 bases respectively, with 13 bases between them. Germline V gene sequence: CDR1 SGDLS, CDR2 YYNGEE. CDR3 bases: TGTGCCAGCAGCGTAGCTATGGGCTCCACCACTGAAGCTTTCTTT. Translated: CASSVAMGSTTEAFF.

This sequence joins TRBV6-2 or TRBV6-3 and TRBJ2-7; TRBD1 might be the D (6 bases). Trimming took off 6 bases at V and 0 bases at J, with 18 bases between the two ends. In germline, CDR1 is MNHEY, CDR2 SVGEGT. This CDR3 comprises 16 residues. The CDR3 DNA is TGTGCCAGCAGCCGCCCCGGGACAAGGAACTCCTACGAGCAGTACTTC. Amino acids: CASSRPGTRNSYEQYF.

The chain uses TRBV10-3 and TRBJ1-1; TRBD1 agrees at 9 bases. Germline CDR1 reads ENHRY; CDR2 reads SYGVKD. V trimming: 4 bases; J trimming: 5 bases; junction bases outside the gene matches: 8. This CDR3 is built from 15 residues. The CDR3 loop reads CAISAGTGRWTEAFF. Written as DNA, the CDR3 is TGTGCCATCAGTGCTGGGACAGGGCGTTGGACTGAAGCTTTCTTT.

The chain recombines TRBV7-2 with TRBJ2-7; D remains unclear. CDR3 length: 14 amino acids. Looked up from germline, CDR1 is SGHTA and CDR2 is FQGNSA. The V gene lost 5 bases and the J gene lost 3 bases, with 14 bases spanning the gap. The CDR3 loop reads CASSPSPGNYEQYF. The CDR3 region has the DNA TGTGCCAGCAGCCCGAGCCCGGGTAACTACGAGCAGTACTTC.

This chain links TRBV6-2 or TRBV6-3 with TRBJ1-2; 10 bases fit TRBD1. V gave up 0 bases and J gave up 9 bases; unmatched junction bases: 19. The CDR3 runs 19 residues. Germline V lookup: CDR1 MNHEY, CDR2 SVGEGT. CDR3 DNA sequence: TGTGCCAGCAGTTACTCGTCTTTGTGGACAGGGGGTATAGAGGGGTGCTACACCTTC. The encoded protein is CASSYSSLWTGGIEGCYTF.

V and J are TRBV21-1 and TRBJ1-2; TRBD1, the table's D call, was not compared with the DNA. TRBV21-1 is listed as a pseudogene. The CDR3 consists of 19 residues. CDR3 bases: TGTGCCAGCAGCAAAGATTTGCTTGGGAAGGGGCCAGGTTGTTATGGCTACACCTTC. It encodes CASSKDLLGKGPGCYGYTF.